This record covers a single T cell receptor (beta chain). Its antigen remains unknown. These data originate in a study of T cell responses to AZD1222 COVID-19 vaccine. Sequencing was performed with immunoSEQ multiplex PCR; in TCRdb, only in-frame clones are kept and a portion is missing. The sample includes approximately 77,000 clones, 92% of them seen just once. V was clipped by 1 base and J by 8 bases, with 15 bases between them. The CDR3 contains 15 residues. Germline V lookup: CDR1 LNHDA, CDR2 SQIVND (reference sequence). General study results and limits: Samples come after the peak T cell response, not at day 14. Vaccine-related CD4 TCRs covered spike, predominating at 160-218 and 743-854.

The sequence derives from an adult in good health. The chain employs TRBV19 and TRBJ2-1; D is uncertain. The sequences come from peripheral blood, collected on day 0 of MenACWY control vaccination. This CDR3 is CASSIATRPVDEQFF. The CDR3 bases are TGTGCCAGTAGTATAGCGACGCGGCCGGTGGATGAGCAGTTCTTC.